The 27 T cell receptor beta chains given below trace back to one sample, sequenced in a study of blood T cell repertoires in COVID-19. TCRdb's table, derived via immunoSEQ multiplex PCR, lists solely in-frame clones and lacks some. This sample has 200,000 to 250,000 clones, with about 87% found just once. The sample comprised PBMCs or T cells enriched from blood (not recorded which). These receptors were obtained from a man between 18 and 29 years old with acute COVID-19.

This chain uses TRBV5-1 with TRBJ2-2; TRBD2 matches 7 bases. Germline CDR1 reads SGHRS; CDR2 reads YFSETQ. After removal of 5 bases from V and 0 bases from J, the junction contained 7 bases not matched to a gene. The CDR3 is 16 residues long. The CDR3 DNA reads as TGCGCCAGCAGACCCGCGGCGGGAGCGAACACCGGGGAGCTGTTTTTT. Its protein is CASRPAAGANTGELFF.

The V gene is TRBV28, the J gene TRBJ2-2; the match to TRBD2 covers 7 bases. V was clipped by 2 bases and J by 5 bases; unmatched bases: 8. CDR3 size: 16 residues. From germline, CDR1 is MDHEN and CDR2 SYDVKM. The CDR3 here is CASSLTIAGSTGELFF. The CDR3 bases are TGTGCCAGCAGTTTAACGATAGCGGGCTCGACCGGGGAGCTGTTTTTT.

The gene calls are TRBV28 and TRBJ2-2; possible D gene TRBD2, 7 bases. With 6 bases removed from V and 2 bases from J, the gap between germline ends came to 16 bases. The CDR3 is 16 residues long. Germline V CDR1 and CDR2: MDHEN, SYDVKM. The CDR3 DNA sequence: TGTGCCAGCAGCAGGCTGAGGGGGGGCAACACCGGGGAGCTGTTTTTT. Translation: CASSRLRGGNTGELFF.

The chain uses TRBV5-5 and TRBJ2-5; D remains unclear. CDR1 and CDR2 from the germline V gene are SGHKS and YYEKEE (reference sequence). V was pared by 4 bases and J by 0 bases, with 10 bases between. The CDR3 totals 14 residues. CDR3 in amino acids: CASSGTRYQETQYF. CDR3 DNA: TGTGCCAGCAGCGGTACGCGGTACCAAGAGACCCAGTACTTC.

The V call is TRBV28, the J call TRBJ1-6, with a possible D match to TRBD1 (6 bases). The CDR3 runs 17 residues. The germline V gene has CDR1 MDHEN and CDR2 SYDVKM. V dropped 4 bases and J dropped 0 bases, with 13 bases sitting between them. For the CDR3, the DNA is TGTGCCAGCAGTTCTCCGGACAGCAGCTCCTATAATTCACCCCTCCACTTT. This sequence encodes CASSSPDSSSYNSPLHF.

This chain links TRBV7-8 with TRBJ2-7, with TRBD2 as a possible D gene (6 bases). With 2 bases removed from V and 6 bases from J, the gap between germline ends came to 14 bases. CDR1 and CDR2 from the germline V gene are SGHVS and FQNEAQ. The CDR3 runs to 14 residues. The CDR3 is CASSLFARGSEQYF. The CDR3 nucleotides are TGTGCCAGCAGCTTATTTGCCCGGGGGAGCGAGCAGTACTTC.

This clone has a handful of counts. This sequence joins TRBV4-1 and TRBJ1-4; D unclear. V shed 5 bases and J shed 0 bases, with 7 bases lying between them. CDR3 size: 14 residues. CDR1 is MGHRA and CDR2 is YSYEKL in the germline V gene. CDR3 in amino acids: CASSYIATNEKLFF. CDR3 DNA sequence: TGCGCCAGCAGCTATATTGCAACTAATGAAAAACTGTTTTTT.

The CDR3 here is CASMGQIYGYTF. CDR3 DNA: TGTGCCAGCATGGGGCAGATCTATGGCTACACCTTC. The chain recombines TRBV6-5 with TRBJ1-2; tentative D call: TRBD1 (5 bases). The CDR3 is made up of 12 amino acids. V lost 7 bases to trimming and J lost 4 bases, with 10 bases between them. Looked up from germline, CDR1 is MNHEY and CDR2 is SVGAGI.

This clone is medium-sized. The chain joins TRBV3-1 (or the pseudogene TRBV3-2) to TRBJ2-1; TRBD2 agrees at 10 bases. CDR1 and CDR2 from the germline V gene are LGHDT and YNNKEL (reference sequence). V gave up 0 bases and J gave up 7 bases; unmatched junction bases: 12. CDR3 length equals 18 residues. In DNA, the CDR3 is TGTGCCAGCAGCCAAGAAGGATCACTAGCGGGATATGGGAATGAGCAGTTCTTC. Its translation: CASSQEGSLAGYGNEQFF.

This sequence joins TRBV29-1 and TRBJ1-2; 8 nucleotides align to TRBD1. Trimming took 3 bases from V and 0 from J; bases not matched to a gene: 12. CDR3 size: 17 residues. In germline, CDR1 is SQVTM, CDR2 ANQGSEA. This CDR3 reads CSVDGGWTGTSNYGYTF. DNA of the CDR3: TGCAGCGTTGACGGGGGATGGACAGGGACATCTAACTATGGCTACACCTTC.

This clone occurred once. This chain links TRBV28 with TRBJ2-7, with 7 bases fitting TRBD1. Trimming took 3 bases from V and 6 from J; bases not matched to a gene: 5. There are 13 residues in the CDR3. Germline CDR1 MDHEN, CDR2 SYDVKM. The DNA of the CDR3 is TGTGCCAGCAGTTTTGCAGGGGGTGGCGAGCAGTACTTC. It codes for CASSFAGGGEQYF.

The rearrangement joins TRBV4-1 to TRBJ2-7, with 8 bases fitting TRBD2. The CDR3 runs to 17 residues. V was pared by 0 bases and J by 4 bases, with 11 bases of the junction left unmatched. CDR1 is MGHRA, CDR2 YSYEKL, per germline. CDR3 nucleotide sequence: TGCGCCAGCAGCCAAGATAGGAGTACGGGAGGGGAATACGAGCAGTACTTC. Translated: CASSQDRSTGGEYEQYF.

V is TRBV18 and J is TRBJ2-7; TRBD2 matches 10 bases. V lost 4 bases, J lost 3 bases, and 12 bases stayed unmatched. Germline lookup yields CDR1 KGHSH and CDR2 LQKENI. The CDR3 is 17 amino acids. The CDR3 region is CASSLRRGAGGHYEQYF. DNA of the CDR3: TGTGCCAGCTCACTTCGCCGGGGAGCGGGAGGGCACTACGAGCAGTACTTC.

V gene TRBV27 combines with J gene TRBJ2-7; TRBD1 agrees at 7 bases. The J segment lost 13 bases and the V segment lost 5 bases, leaving 11 bases of the junction unmatched. The germline V gene encodes CDR1 MNHEY and CDR2 SMNVEV (reference sequence). This CDR3 has 12 amino acids. The CDR3 coding sequence is TGTGCCAGCAGTCCTCCGGGACAGTACGCCTACTTC. Its translation is CASSPPGQYAYF.

The chain recombines TRBV25-1 with TRBJ2-1; 10 bases fit TRBD2. The CDR3 extends over 16 amino acids. Losses at the gene ends were 5 bases for V and 3 bases for J; bases not matched to a gene: 7. Germline CDR1 MGHDK, CDR2 SYGVNS. CDR3 bases: TGTGCCAGCAGTATTGGAATAGCGGGAGGCTACAATGAGCAGTTCTTC. This encodes CASSIGIAGGYNEQFF.

This chain connects TRBV7-2 to TRBJ1-5; D possibly corresponds to TRBD1 (5 bases). Germline V CDR1 and CDR2: SGHTA, FQGNSA. CDR3 length: 18 amino acids. V lost 4 bases to trimming and J lost 3 bases, with 22 bases between them. The CDR3 reads CASSSAGWGRFLNQPQHF. CDR3 in DNA: TGTGCCAGCAGCTCGGCGGGGTGGGGCAGGTTCCTCAATCAGCCCCAGCATTTT.

The chain combines TRBV4-3 with TRBJ2-2; tentatively, D is TRBD2 (5 bases). Per germline, CDR1 LGHNA and CDR2 YSLEER. The ends were cut back, 0 bases at V and 1 base at J, with 12 bases in the middle. CDR3 size: 17 residues. The CDR3 loop is CASSQDPPGMNTGELFF. For the CDR3, the DNA is TGCGCCAGCAGCCAAGATCCGCCGGGAATGAACACCGGGGAGCTGTTTTTT.

The chain is built from TRBV11-1 and TRBJ2-5, with TRBD2 matching 8 bases. The J segment lost 5 bases and the V segment lost 5 bases, leaving 13 bases of the junction unmatched. This CDR3 region has 16 residues. CDR1 SGHAT and CDR2 FQDESV come from the germline V gene (reference sequence). The CDR3 reads CASSIDGSGSSETQYF. CDR3 coding DNA: TGTGCCAGCAGCATCGATGGGAGCGGGAGTTCGGAGACCCAGTACTTC.

The CDR3 region is CASTRTGEQFF. The CDR3 DNA is TGTGCCAGCACCAGGACTGGTGAGCAGTTCTTC. The V gene is TRBV12-3 or TRBV12-4, the J gene TRBJ2-1; a possible D gene is TRBD2 (5 bases). There are 11 residues in the CDR3. Trimming shortened V by 7 bases and J by 9 bases, and 10 bases separated the two germline ends.

The J gene is TRBJ1-5, the V gene TRBV19; D gene ambiguous. Trimming cost V 3 bases and J 4 bases, with 13 bases left between them. This CDR3 spans 15 amino acids. The germline V gene encodes CDR1 LNHDA and CDR2 SQIVND (reference sequence). CDR3 sequence: CASSIPGSFNQPQHF. The CDR3 region has the DNA TGTGCCAGTAGTATCCCGGGGAGCTTTAATCAGCCCCAGCATTTT.

The chain is built from TRBV10-3 and TRBJ2-1; 11 positions match TRBD1. Trimming took 10 bases from V and 7 from J; bases not matched to a gene: 3. The CDR3 consists of 12 residues. Germline loops: CDR1 ENHRY, CDR2 SYGVKD. CDR3 nucleotides: TGTGCCAGCCGGGACAGGGGGAATGAGCAGTTCTTC. This gives the protein CASRDRGNEQFF.

The sample holds a few counts of this clone. V gene TRBV19 combines with J gene TRBJ1-5; weak D call: TRBD1 (5 bases). The germline CDR1 and CDR2 sequences are LNHDA and SQIVND (reference sequence). The V end was cut by 5 bases, the J end by 5 bases, with 16 bases between. This CDR3 comprises 15 residues. CDR3 amino acids: CASSLPGGTDQPQHF. CDR3 DNA: TGTGCCAGTAGTTTACCGGGGGGTACCGATCAGCCCCAGCATTTT.

This clone was seen only a few times. The chain carries TRBV6-1 and TRBJ1-5, with 8 nucleotides matching TRBD1. The CDR3 covers 16 residues. Germline V CDR1 and CDR2: MNHNS, SASEGT. V lost 2 bases and J lost 4; bases outside the gene matches: 7. For the CDR3, the DNA is TGTGCCAGCAGTGAAATTCTGGGGACAGGAAATCAGCCCCAGCATTTT. It translates to CASSEILGTGNQPQHF.

The CDR3 DNA reads as TGTGCCAGCAGTCCATTTGACCCCTTCAGGCCGAGCTCCTACGAGCAGTACTTC. Protein product: CASSPFDPFRPSSYEQYF. The rearrangement links TRBV27 to TRBJ2-7, with no clear D. The length of the CDR3 is 18 residues. The V end was cut by 5 bases, the J end by 0 bases, with 23 bases between. Germline lookup yields CDR1 MNHEY and CDR2 SMNVEV (reference sequence).

V and J are TRBV6-1 and TRBJ1-1; D gene unclear. The CDR3 consists of 16 residues. V dropped 1 base and J dropped 3 bases, with 15 bases sitting between them. The germline V gene encodes CDR1 MNHNS and CDR2 SASEGT. The CDR3 DNA is TGTGCCAGCAGTGAAGACAGAAGCAATATTGACACTGAAGCTTTCTTT. Translating gives CASSEDRSNIDTEAFF.

This clone was picked up one time. This rearrangement joins TRBV2 to TRBJ1-5, with TRBD1 identical over 8 bases. This CDR3 is built from 14 residues. The J segment lost 11 bases and the V segment lost 4 bases, leaving 10 bases of the junction unmatched. Germline assignment: CDR1 SNHLY and CDR2 FYNNEI. The CDR3 DNA follows: TGTGCCAGCAGTGGGGACAGGAGGGAAGGGACCCAGCATTTT. It encodes CASSGDRREGTQHF.

The V and J genes are TRBV27 and TRBJ2-3, with TRBD2 matching over 8 bases. The CDR3 length is 16 residues. Per the germline V gene, CDR1 is MNHEY and CDR2 is SMNVEV (reference sequence). The junction had 10 bases not matched to a gene; V was cut back by 6 bases and J by 2 bases. CDR3 in DNA: TGTGCCAGCAGCCCACGGACGGGAGGGTACACAGATACGCAGTATTTT. Its translation: CASSPRTGGYTDTQYF.